The rows below give T cell receptor beta chains drawn from one sample of a study of blood T cell repertoires in COVID-19. Sequenced by immunoSEQ multiplex PCR; TCRdb stores in-frame clones only, minus some. The table lists 180,000 or so clones, more than 75% of them singletons. The sequenced sample consisted of peripheral blood. These receptors were obtained from a woman of 80 years or more with acute or convalescent COVID-19. CDR3s include the opening cysteine and the closing phenylalanine or tryptophan. A D gene is named only where the DNA matches it firmly. Clone size is stated in some rows and not others, as once, few, many or a class when expanded.

len	abundance	d_gene	v_gene	j_gene	CDR3nt	CDR3aa
16	-	-	TRBV2	TRBJ1-3	TGTGCCAGCAGAACCGGGACTCCTAGCTCTGGAAACACCATATATTTT	CASRTGTPSSGNTIYF
13	once	-	TRBV18	TRBJ2-7	TGTGCCAGCTCACCAGGGGTGAGGGACGAGCAGTACTTC	CASSPGVRDEQYF
18	-	TRBD2	TRBV14	TRBJ2-7	TGTGCCAGCACCCTAAGAGGGAGACTAGCGGGAGAGGAGGACGAGCAGTACTTC	CASTLRGRLAGEEDEQYF
16	-	-	TRBV5-5	TRBJ1-3	TGTGCCAGCAGCTTCACAGGGCCGAACTCTGGAAACACCATATATTTT	CASSFTGPNSGNTIYF
14	-	-	TRBV7-9	TRBJ1-6	TGTGCCAGCAGCTTAGCGCTAAAAAATTCACCCCTCCACTTT	CASSLALKNSPLHF
14	-	TRBD2	TRBV30	TRBJ2-1	TGTGCCTGGGATAGCGGGGGGAATTACAATGAGCAGTTCTTC	CAWDSGGNYNEQFF
13	few	-	TRBV14	TRBJ1-6	TGTGCCAGCAGCCCCGGACTGAATTCACCCCTCCACTTT	CASSPGLNSPLHF
15	-	-	TRBV15	TRBJ2-4	TGTGCCACCAGCAGAGAGGGGCTAGCCAAAAACATTCAGTACTTC	CATSREGLAKNIQYF
15	few	TRBD2	TRBV5-1	TRBJ2-1	TGCGCCAGCAGCTTACTAGCGCAGGTATGGGATGAGCAGTTCTTC	CASSLLAQVWDEQFF
15	once	TRBD2	TRBV7-2	TRBJ2-3	TGTGCCAGCAGCCAAGGGCTAGCGGGAGAGAATACGCAGTATTTT	CASSQGLAGENTQYF
16	-	TRBD1	TRBV7-2	TRBJ2-3	TGTGCCAGCAGCCCCGCCGGGACAGGGTACCCAGATACGCAGTATTTT	CASSPAGTGYPDTQYF
13	-	TRBD1	TRBV6-5	TRBJ1-5	TGTGCCAGCAAAACAGGGGACAGGCAGCCCCAGCATTTT	CASKTGDRQPQHF
15	-	TRBD2	TRBV5-1	TRBJ2-1	TGCGCCAGTCAGATAGGACTAGCGGGAGTAGGTGAGCAGTTCTTC	CASQIGLAGVGEQFF
13	-	-	TRBV14	TRBJ2-1	TGTGCCAGCAGCCCGTTCCTTCTAAATGAGCAGTTCTTC	CASSPFLLNEQFF
15	-	-	TRBV6-5	TRBJ1-3	TGTGCAAGCGGAGCAGGGCGGAGCTCTGGAAACACCATATATTTT	CASGAGRSSGNTIYF
14	-	-	TRBV7-3	TRBJ1-1	TGTGCCAGCAGCTTAGTCGGACAGAACACTGAAGCTTTCTTT	CASSLVGQNTEAFF
17	-	-	TRBV7-4	TRBJ2-4	TGTGCCAGCAGCTTGAGTAAACTAACCTTAGCCAAAAACATTCAGTACTTC	CASSLSKLTLAKNIQYF
15	-	TRBD2	TRBV5-4	TRBJ2-5	TGTGCCAGCAGCCTCCCCGGACTAGTTCGTGAGACCCAGTACTTC	CASSLPGLVRETQYF
16	-	-	TRBV12-5	TRBJ2-5	TGTGCTAGTGGTTTGGTACGCGCGGGATCGGTGGAGACCCAGTACTTC	CASGLVRAGSVETQYF
13	-	-	TRBV6-2/TRBV6-3	TRBJ2-5	TGTGCCAGCAGTTATCGCGTAACGGAGACCCAGTACTTC	CASSYRVTETQYF
15	-	-	TRBV15	TRBJ1-4	TGTGCCACCAGCAGAGATGGACGGGAGAATGAAAAACTGTTTTTT	CATSRDGRENEKLFF
14	-	-	TRBV5-1	TRBJ1-2	TGCGCCAGCAGCTTCGGACTATCGGGCTATGGCTACACCTTC	CASSFGLSGYGYTF
14	-	TRBD1	TRBV5-4	TRBJ1-4	TGTGCCAGCACCTCAGGGGGCGTGGATGAAAAACTGTTTTTT	CASTSGGVDEKLFF
14	-	-	TRBV2	TRBJ2-5	TGTGCCAGCAGTGCCGTAGCAGTCCAAGAGACCCAGTACTTC	CASSAVAVQETQYF
10	-	-	TRBV7-9	TRBJ2-5	TGTGCCAGCAGCCAGGGGACCCAGTACTTC	CASSQGTQYF
15	once	TRBD2	TRBV5-1	TRBJ2-7	TGCGCCAGCAGCTTGGGCGGGACTAGCCCCCACGAGCAGTACTTC	CASSLGGTSPHEQYF
12	-	-	TRBV2	TRBJ1-1	TGTGCCAGCAGTCTCCTAAACACTGAAGCTTTCTTT	CASSLLNTEAFF
15	-	-	TRBV7-2	TRBJ2-2	TGTGCCAGCAGTTATTCCACAGGCGCCACCGGGGAGCTGTTTTTT	CASSYSTGATGELFF
12	-	-	TRBV23-1	TRBJ1-1	TGCGCCAGCAGTCACTCGGGGACTGAAGCTTTCTTT	CASSHSGTEAFF
15	-	TRBD1	TRBV7-9	TRBJ2-2	TGTGCCAGCAGCCAGGGGGCAGGGAACGCCGGGGAGCTGTTTTTT	CASSQGAGNAGELFF
16	-	TRBD2	TRBV27	TRBJ2-6	TGTGCCAGCAGTTCTAGCGGGAGGGCTGGGGCCAACGTCCTGACTTTC	CASSSSGRAGANVLTF
13	-	-	TRBV6-2/TRBV6-3	TRBJ2-7	TGTGCCAGCAGTTACAGGGGGTGGTACGAGCAGTACTTC	CASSYRGWYEQYF
12	-	TRBD1	TRBV24-1	TRBJ1-2	TGTGCCACCAGTGATCGGACAGGGAGCTACACCTTC	CATSDRTGSYTF
16	-	-	TRBV19	TRBJ1-4	TGTGCCAGTAGTATAGCCCTCGGGACTAGGGGTGAAAAACTGTTTTTT	CASSIALGTRGEKLFF
17	once	-	TRBV7-2	TRBJ1-2	TGTGCCAGCAGCTTAGCGCCGGAGGGCATGAGAAACTATGGCTACACCTTC	CASSLAPEGMRNYGYTF
16	-	-	TRBV29-1	TRBJ2-1	TGCAGCGTTCTTGACTTCGACTCGTTCTCCTACAATGAGCAGTTCTTC	CSVLDFDSFSYNEQFF
18	-	TRBD2	TRBV18	TRBJ2-1	TGTGCCAGCTCCCTCAGTCCGTTAAGCGGGAGGTTATCGAATGAGCAGTTCTTC	CASSLSPLSGRLSNEQFF
13	-	-	TRBV4-3	TRBJ1-5	TGCGCCAGCAGCCAAAACGTGGCTCAGCCCCAGCATTTT	CASSQNVAQPQHF
14	-	TRBD1	TRBV18	TRBJ2-1	TGTGCCAGCTCACCGGACAGGGCCTACAATGAGCAGTTCTTC	CASSPDRAYNEQFF
14	-	TRBD1	TRBV18	TRBJ1-1	TGTGCCAGCTCACCGGGACAGGCTATTGTTGGAGCTTTCTTT	CASSPGQAIVGAFF
12	-	-	TRBV7-2	TRBJ1-5	TGTGCCAGCAGCGCCAAGGGGCAGCCCCAGCATTTT	CASSAKGQPQHF